These T cell receptor beta chains were read from a single sample in a study of control samples from healthy donors and cancer patients. Sequencing used immunoSEQ multiplex PCR; TCRdb keeps in-frame clones, though not all of them. This sample has around 82,000 clones, with around 87% found just once. Sequenced sample: blood. All receptors derive from a middle-aged man in good health. The CDR3 runs from the conserved cysteine through the conserved F or W. The order of the fields is CDR3 protein, CDR3 DNA, clone size, D gene, J gene, V gene. D genes are given only for firm matches. Rows may omit the clone size; those that give it use once, few, many or a size class.

CASSLTPGSSYNEQFF,TGTGCCAGCAGCTTAACCCCGGGCAGCTCCTACAATGAGCAGTTCTTC,-,-,TRBJ2-1,TRBV7-3
CASSLVMGVIYF,TGTGCCAGCAGCTTAGTAATGGGCGTCATATATTTT,-,-,TRBJ1-3,TRBV7-2
CASSPSVGNEQFF,TGTGCCAGCAGTCCAAGCGTTGGCAATGAGCAGTTCTTC,-,-,TRBJ2-1,TRBV2
CASSSHGPYEQYF,TGCGCCAGCAGCTCCCATGGCCCCTACGAGCAGTACTTC,-,-,TRBJ2-7,TRBV5-1
CASGPHGTGNTDTQYF,TGTGCTAGTGGTCCCCACGGGACAGGGAATACAGATACGCAGTATTTT,once,TRBD1,TRBJ2-3,TRBV12-5
CASQQGLAGADEQFF,TGTGCCAGTCAACAGGGACTAGCGGGAGCGGATGAGCAGTTCTTC,-,TRBD2,TRBJ2-1,TRBV19
CASSQVANEQFF,TGTGCCAGCAGCCAGGTAGCGAATGAGCAGTTCTTC,-,-,TRBJ2-1,TRBV3-1/TRBV3-2
CASSLDSGYGYTF,TGTGCCAGCAGCTTAGATTCGGGGTACGGCTACACCTTC,-,-,TRBJ1-2,TRBV11-3
CSARSADTQYF,TGCAGTGCTAGATCAGCAGATACGCAGTATTTT,-,-,TRBJ2-3,TRBV20-1
CASSFSTRPGYNSPLHF,TGTGCCAGCAGCTTTTCGACAAGGCCGGGCTATAATTCACCCCTCCACTTT,-,-,TRBJ1-6,TRBV7-8
CASSESRALRDEKLFF,TGCGCCAGCAGTGAGTCGCGGGCTCTGAGGGATGAAAAACTGTTTTTT,-,-,TRBJ1-4,TRBV10-2
CASNGQGNTEAFF,TGTGCCAGCAATGGACAGGGGAACACTGAAGCTTTCTTT,-,TRBD1,TRBJ1-1,TRBV2
CASSLASVADTQYF,TGTGCCAGCAGCCTCGCTAGCGTTGCAGATACGCAGTATTTT,-,-,TRBJ2-3,TRBV3-1/TRBV3-2
CASSSRTGGITGELFF,TGTGCCAGCAGCTCACGGACAGGGGGCATCACCGGGGAGCTGTTTTTT,-,TRBD1,TRBJ2-2,TRBV9
CATQIVTDTQYF,TGTGCCACCCAAATCGTGACAGATACGCAGTATTTT,-,-,TRBJ2-3,TRBV2
CAWTKTGHYGYTF,TGTGCCTGGACCAAGACAGGGCACTATGGCTACACCTTC,-,TRBD1,TRBJ1-2,TRBV30
CASRAGTGNTGELFF,TGTGCCAGCAGAGCCGGGACAGGGAACACCGGGGAGCTGTTTTTT,-,TRBD1,TRBJ2-2,TRBV9
CATSDLEAGLYNEQFF,TGTGCCACCAGTGATTTGGAAGCGGGCCTTTACAATGAGCAGTTCTTC,-,-,TRBJ2-1,TRBV24-1
CATDARAYNEQFF,TGTGCCACCGACGCTAGAGCCTACAATGAGCAGTTCTTC,-,-,TRBJ2-1,TRBV6-5
CASSQDSGGFGNTIYF,TGCGCCAGCAGCCAAGATTCAGGGGGGTTTGGAAACACCATATATTTT,-,TRBD1,TRBJ1-3,TRBV4-3
CAISDRGGYTEAFF,TGTGCCATCAGTGACCGGGGAGGGTACACTGAAGCTTTCTTT,few,-,TRBJ1-1,TRBV10-3
CAWSRGTSGETQYF,TGTGCCTGGAGCCGAGGGACTAGCGGTGAGACCCAGTACTTC,-,TRBD2,TRBJ2-5,TRBV30
CASSKASGQGAPNTEAFF,TGTGCCAGCAGCAAAGCTTCGGGACAGGGGGCGCCGAACACTGAAGCTTTCTTT,-,-,TRBJ1-1,TRBV21-1
CASTLLGTRSNTQYF,TGTGCCAGCACTCTCTTGGGGACTAGATCAAATACGCAGTATTTT,-,TRBD2,TRBJ2-3,TRBV27
CASSLTSGRYQETQYF,TGTGCCAGCAGCCTCACTAGCGGGAGGTACCAAGAGACCCAGTACTTC,-,TRBD2,TRBJ2-5,TRBV5-4
CASSPSNSNQPQHF,TGTGCCAGCAGTCCCTCAAATAGCAATCAGCCCCAGCATTTT,-,-,TRBJ1-5,TRBV2
CASSQHSGTEAFF,TGTGCCAGCAGCCAGCACTCCGGGACAGAAGCTTTCTTT,-,-,TRBJ1-1,TRBV14
CAVTENTEAFF,TGTGCTGTGACAGAGAACACTGAAGCTTTCTTT,-,-,TRBJ1-1,TRBV30
CASSFSSPYGYTF,TGTGCCAGCAGTTTCAGCAGTCCCTATGGCTACACCTTC,once,-,TRBJ1-2,TRBV12-3/TRBV12-4
CAWSATAGRSTGELFF,TGTGCCTGGAGTGCCACAGCGGGGAGGTCCACCGGGGAGCTGTTTTTT,-,TRBD2,TRBJ2-2,TRBV30
CASSGQGDHEQYF,TGTGCCAGCAGTGGGCAGGGGGACCACGAGCAGTACTTC,-,TRBD1,TRBJ2-7,TRBV2
CATSVLGQGRNEQFF,TGTGCCACCAGTGTCCTAGGACAGGGGAGGAATGAGCAGTTCTTC,-,TRBD1,TRBJ2-1,TRBV24-1
CASSVLSSQEQFF,TGTGCCAGCAGCGTCCTCTCTTCGCAGGAGCAGTTCTTC,-,-,TRBJ2-1,TRBV9
CASSAQGGYEQYF,TGTGCCAGCAGCGCCCAGGGGGGCTACGAGCAGTACTTC,-,-,TRBJ2-7,TRBV7-3
CASSPWVRDEQYF,TGCGCCAGCAGCCCTTGGGTAAGGGACGAGCAGTACTTC,-,-,TRBJ2-7,TRBV4-1
CASSYQPGFEAFF,TGTGCCAGCAGCTACCAACCGGGATTTGAAGCTTTCTTT,-,-,TRBJ1-1,TRBV12-3/TRBV12-4
CSVRKGSGNTIYF,TGCAGCGTTCGGAAAGGCTCTGGAAACACCATATATTTT,-,-,TRBJ1-3,TRBV29-1
CASSQRQGTGANVLTF,TGTGCCAGCAGCCAGCGACAGGGGACTGGGGCCAACGTCCTGACTTTC,few,TRBD1,TRBJ2-6,TRBV14
CASSPGTGTGEKLFF,TGTGCCAGCTCACCAGGGACAGGGACGGGCGAAAAACTGTTTTTT,once,TRBD1,TRBJ1-4,TRBV18
CASSLGGAETQYF,TGTGCCAGCAGCCTAGGGGGCGCAGAGACCCAGTACTTC,-,TRBD1,TRBJ2-5,TRBV3-1/TRBV3-2
CASSQRQENSNQPQHF,TGCGCCAGCAGCCAAAGGCAAGAAAATAGCAATCAGCCCCAGCATTTT,-,-,TRBJ1-5,TRBV4-1
CASSSPLDRVEAFF,TGTGCCAGCAGCTCCCCTCTCGACAGGGTGGAAGCTTTCTTT,-,TRBD1,TRBJ1-1,TRBV28
CASSFQGQGDTQYF,TGTGCCAGCAGCTTCCAGGGGCAAGGAGATACGCAGTATTTT,-,-,TRBJ2-3,TRBV5-5
CASSQAVASGGNTGELFF,TGTGCCAGCAGCCAAGCCGTCGCTAGCGGAGGGAACACCGGGGAGCTGTTTTTT,-,TRBD2,TRBJ2-2,TRBV4-2
CATSPGTGGSQETQYF,TGTGCCACCAGTCCCGGGACAGGGGGTTCCCAAGAGACCCAGTACTTC,-,TRBD1,TRBJ2-5,TRBV24-1
CASSLATWTPIYNEQFF,TGTGCCAGCAGTCTTGCCACTTGGACTCCTATCTACAATGAGCAGTTCTTC,-,-,TRBJ2-1,TRBV6-6
CASSEGTGDQPQHF,TGTGCCAGCAGTGAGGGGACAGGGGATCAGCCCCAGCATTTT,-,TRBD1,TRBJ1-5,TRBV2
CASSRNGATNEKLFF,TGTGCCAGCTCACGGAACGGAGCAACTAATGAAAAACTGTTTTTT,-,-,TRBJ1-4,TRBV18
CATSPSGQGMGNEQFF,TGTGCCACCAGTCCCTCGGGCCAGGGTATGGGGAATGAGCAGTTCTTC,few,-,TRBJ2-1,TRBV24-1
CSVDRGQETQYF,TGCAGCGTTGATCGGGGGCAAGAGACCCAGTACTTC,-,-,TRBJ2-5,TRBV29-1
CASSPQRDGRATDTQYF,TGCGCCAGCAGCCCCCAACGGGACGGGAGGGCCACAGATACGCAGTATTTT,once,TRBD2,TRBJ2-3,TRBV4-3